The rows below give T cell receptor beta chains drawn from one sample of a study of T cell changes during pregnancy in multiple sclerosis. Clones were sequenced by immunoSEQ multiplex PCR, and TCRdb holds only the in-frame ones, with some missing. The table has approximately 60,000 clones, roughly 94% seen once. The specimen comprised CD8+ T cells from peripheral blood mononuclear cells, sampled in the third trimester of pregnancy. Receptor source: a female donor with multiple sclerosis, enrolled in a pregnancy study. CDR3s include the opening cysteine and the closing phenylalanine or tryptophan. The order of the fields is J gene, V gene, clone size, D gene, CDR3 protein, CDR3 DNA. D genes are given only for firm matches. Clone size is not always given. Where it is, it says once, few, many or a class for expanded clones.

TRBJ2-7	TRBV9	.	TRBD2	CASSEGTSGRTYYEQYF	TGTGCCAGCAGCGAGGGGACTAGCGGGAGGACTTACTACGAGCAGTACTTC
TRBJ2-1	TRBV27	.	TRBD2	CASSPRTSGRYNEQFF	TGTGCCAGCAGTCCACGGACTAGCGGGCGCTACAATGAGCAGTTCTTC
TRBJ2-1	TRBV9	.	TRBD2	CASSVVAGLSSYNEQFF	TGTGCCAGCAGCGTAGTAGCGGGCCTTAGCTCCTACAATGAGCAGTTCTTC
TRBJ1-1	TRBV10-2	.	.	CASIAPGGTEAFF	TGCGCCAGCATCGCCCCCGGGGGCACTGAAGCTTTCTTT
TRBJ2-1	TRBV19	once	TRBD2	CASSIDRLAASYNEQFF	TGTGCCAGTAGTATAGACCGACTAGCGGCATCCTACAATGAGCAGTTCTTC
TRBJ2-7	TRBV29-1	once	.	CSLGGFSYEQYF	TGCTCCCTTGGCGGGTTCTCCTACGAGCAGTACTTC
TRBJ2-7	TRBV2	.	TRBD1	CASSESPPGQGYYEQYF	TGTGCCAGCAGTGAATCCCCTCCGGGACAGGGGTACTACGAGCAGTACTTC
TRBJ2-1	TRBV5-6	.	TRBD2	CASSFGTSIVNEQFF	TGTGCCAGCAGCTTCGGGACTAGCATAGTTAATGAGCAGTTCTTC
TRBJ1-1	TRBV4-1	.	.	CASSQAGYGNTEAFF	TGCGCCAGCAGCCAAGCTGGTTACGGGAACACTGAAGCTTTCTTT
TRBJ1-2	TRBV29-1	.	.	CSVFSLRGGYTF	TGCAGCGTTTTCTCCCTCAGGGGTGGCTACACCTTC
TRBJ2-7	TRBV29-1	.	TRBD1	CSVDSGQSYEQYF	TGCAGCGTTGATTCGGGACAGAGCTACGAGCAGTACTTC